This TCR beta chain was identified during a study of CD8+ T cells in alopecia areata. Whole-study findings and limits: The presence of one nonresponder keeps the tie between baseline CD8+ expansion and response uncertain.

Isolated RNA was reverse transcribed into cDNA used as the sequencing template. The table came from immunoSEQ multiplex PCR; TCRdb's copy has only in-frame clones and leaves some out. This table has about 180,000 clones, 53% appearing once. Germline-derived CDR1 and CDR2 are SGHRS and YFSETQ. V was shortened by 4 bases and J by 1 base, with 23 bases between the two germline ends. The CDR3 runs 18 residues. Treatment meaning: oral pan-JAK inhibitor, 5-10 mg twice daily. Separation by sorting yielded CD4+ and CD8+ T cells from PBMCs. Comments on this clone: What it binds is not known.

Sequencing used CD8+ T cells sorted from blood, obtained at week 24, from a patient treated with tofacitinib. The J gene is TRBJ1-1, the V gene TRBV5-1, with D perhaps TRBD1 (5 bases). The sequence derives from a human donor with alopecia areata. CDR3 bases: TGCGCCAGCAGCGCGCCCGACGGATCCTCGGGACCGAACACTGAAGCTTTCTTT. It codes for CASSAPDGSSGPNTEAFF. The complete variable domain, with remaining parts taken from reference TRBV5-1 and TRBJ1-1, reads KAGVTQTPRYLIKTRGQQVTLSCSPISGHRSVSWYQQTPGQGLQFLFEYFSETQRNKGNFPGRFSGRQFSNSRSEMNVSTLELGDSALYLCASSAPDGSSGPNTEAFFGQGTRLTVV.